One sample yielded the 20 T cell receptor beta chains listed below, sequenced in a study of CD8 T cells in ankylosing spondylitis. TCRdb called the 5' RACE reads again in MiXCR, with one record for every CDR3 protein. This table holds more than 100,000 distinct CDR3 sequences, approximately 10% found once. The sequenced material came from blood, either unsorted or a sorted T cell fraction (not recorded which). The receptors come from a female donor with ankylosing spondylitis or in good health (not recorded which).

The chain combines TRBV7-9 with TRBJ2-7, with a weak D call TRBD1 (5 bases). Germline CDR1 and CDR2: SEHNR and FQNEAQ (reference sequence). The CDR3 length is 11 residues. V lost 10 bases to trimming and J lost 5 bases, with 12 bases between them. The CDR3 nucleotides are TGTGCCACCTCAGGGATCGACGAGCAGTACTTC. Protein product: CATSGIDEQYF.

This sequence joins TRBV28 and TRBJ2-2, with D unclear. V lost 6 bases, J lost 0 bases, and 8 bases lay in between. Germline V lookup: CDR1 MDHEN, CDR2 SYDVKM. The CDR3 runs 14 residues. As DNA, the CDR3 is TGTGCCAGCAGAACAGCAGCGAACACCGGGGAGCTGTTTTTT. The encoded protein is CASRTAANTGELFF.

This clonotype was counted many times. This chain joins TRBV7-8 and TRBJ2-1; D unresolved. CDR3 length: 15 residues. Trimming stripped 5 bases from V and 5 bases from J, with 16 bases between. The germline gives CDR1 SGHVS, CDR2 FQNEAQ. The CDR3 sequence is CASSTRRWPDNEQFF. The DNA for the CDR3 is TGTGCCAGCAGCACGCGCAGATGGCCCGACAATGAGCAGTTCTTC. The entire variable domain, with the rest obtained from reference TRBV7-8 and TRBJ2-1, is as follows: GAGVSQSPRYKVAKRGQDVALRCDPISGHVSLFWYQQALGQGPEFLTYFQNEAQLDKSGLPSDRFFAERPEGSVSTLKIQRTQQEDSAVYLCASSTRRWPDNEQFFGPGTRLTVL.

This clonotype appeared many times. CDR3 loop: CATSREIQETQYF. The CDR3 nucleotides are TGTGCCACCAGCAGAGAAATACAAGAGACCCAGTACTTC. The gene calls are TRBV15 and TRBJ2-5; D remains ambiguous. Trimming stripped 0 bases from V and 2 bases from J, with 4 bases between. CDR1 and CDR2 (germline): LNHNV, YYDKDF (reference sequence). The CDR3 sequence is 13 residues long.

This clonotype came up many times. The CDR3 coding sequence is TGCAGCGCTGTGGTCTTCTCTGGAAACACCATATATTTT. Its protein product is CSAVVFSGNTIYF. This rearrangement joins TRBV29-1 to TRBJ1-3; D uncertain. The V and J ends lost 7 bases and 0 bases respectively, with 10 bases between them. The CDR3 runs 13 residues. CDR1 and CDR2 (germline): SQVTM, ANQGSEA.

The chain joins TRBV28 to TRBJ2-1; D remains unclear. The length of the CDR3 is 14 residues. V shed 7 bases and J shed 0 bases, with 10 bases lying between them. CDR1 and CDR2 (germline): MDHEN, SYDVKM. The CDR3 loop is CASNGRSSYNEQFF. CDR3 in DNA: TGTGCCAGCAATGGAAGGAGCTCCTACAATGAGCAGTTCTTC.

The chain is built from TRBV19 and TRBJ1-1; no definite D call. Trimming took off 1 base at V and 1 base at J, with 4 bases between the two ends. The CDR3 is 13 residues long. Germline loops: CDR1 LNHDA, CDR2 SQIVND (reference sequence). The DNA of the CDR3 is TGTGCCAGTAGTATAGGTCAGAACACTGAAGCTTTCTTT. Translated: CASSIGQNTEAFF.

This clonotype was counted ten times or more. The V and J genes are TRBV24-1 and TRBJ2-3, with TRBD1 identical over 9 bases. CDR1 is KGHDR and CDR2 is SFDVKD in the germline V gene. The CDR3 is made up of 16 amino acids. With V trimmed by 4 bases and J by 1 base, 5 bases remained unmatched. CDR3 residues: CATSEGQGRRTDTQYF. Written as DNA, the CDR3 is TGTGCCACCAGTGAGGGACAGGGTCGGCGCACAGATACGCAGTATTTT.

This clonotype was seen many times. The chain joins TRBV6-5 to TRBJ2-1; 10 positions match TRBD2. Germline values: CDR1 MNHEY, CDR2 SVGAGI. V gave up 4 bases and J gave up 3 bases; unmatched junction bases: 3. This CDR3 contains 15 residues. The CDR3 nucleotides read TGTGCCAGCAGTTTAGCGGGGGGTCGCTACAATGAGCAGTTCTTC. This encodes CASSLAGGRYNEQFF.

The rearrangement links TRBV27 to TRBJ1-2, with 9 nucleotides matching TRBD1. CDR1 and CDR2 (germline): MNHEY, SMNVEV (reference sequence). CDR3 size: 17 residues. J gave up 1 base and V 6 bases, and 12 bases lay outside the gene matches. The CDR3 bases are TGTGCCAGCAGCCCTAAACAGGGGGCTCTGCTTAACTATGGCTACACCTTC. It is translated as CASSPKQGALLNYGYTF.

This clonotype appeared many times. The chain recombines TRBV11-2 with TRBJ1-1; tentatively, D is TRBD1 (6 bases). CDR3 size: 13 residues. Trimming removed 6 bases from V and 3 bases from J, with 11 bases in between. Germline CDR1 is SGHAT and CDR2 is FQNNGV. DNA for the CDR3: TGTGCCAGCAGTTTCGGGGGCGACACTGAAGCTTTCTTT. Its translation: CASSFGGDTEAFF.

Only a few counts were recorded for this clonotype. The chain employs TRBV30 and TRBJ2-2, with D hard to call. Trimming removed 5 bases from V and 1 base from J, with 20 bases in between. Germline V gene sequence: CDR1 GTSNPN, CDR2 SVGIG (reference sequence). There are 17 residues in the CDR3. The CDR3 loop reads CAWFPKGSFMNTGELFF. For the CDR3, the DNA is TGTGCCTGGTTCCCCAAGGGATCCTTCATGAACACCGGGGAGCTGTTTTTT.

This clonotype was seen ten or more times. The chain links TRBV29-1 to TRBJ1-4, with D perhaps TRBD1 (5 bases). V was trimmed by 2 bases and J by 8 bases, leaving 12 bases between them. CDR1 is SQVTM and CDR2 is ANQGSEA in the germline V gene. The CDR3 covers 13 residues. DNA for the CDR3: TGCAGCGTTGAAAAGGGGCCTGGAGAAAAACTGTTTTTT. This codes for CSVEKGPGEKLFF.

This clonotype was detected ten times or more. The V and J genes are TRBV18 and TRBJ2-2; D possibly corresponds to TRBD2 (5 bases). The CDR3 has 18 residues. V lost 2 bases to trimming and J lost 6 bases, with 22 bases between them. Per germline, CDR1 KGHSH and CDR2 LQKENI. The CDR3 spells CASSPSSLRALEAGELFF. CDR3 DNA: TGTGCCAGCTCACCATCCTCCTTGAGGGCGCTGGAAGCCGGGGAGCTGTTTTTT.

This clonotype came up many times. This chain connects TRBV5-8 to TRBJ2-1, with 7 bases identical to TRBD2. The CDR3 consists of 13 residues. Per germline, CDR1 SGHTS and CDR2 YDEGEE. V gave up 3 bases and J gave up 8 bases; unmatched junction bases: 5. The chain's CDR3 is CASSSRLADEQFF. As DNA, the CDR3 is TGTGCCAGCAGCTCAAGACTAGCTGATGAGCAGTTCTTC.

This clonotype was recorded at least ten times. The J gene is TRBJ1-2, the V gene TRBV25-1; 9 nucleotides align to TRBD1. Trimming took 3 bases from V and 5 from J; bases not matched to a gene: 4. Per germline, CDR1 MGHDK and CDR2 SYGVNS. The CDR3 has 14 residues. In DNA, the CDR3 is TGTGCCAGCAGTGATCTGGACAGGGGTTATGGCTACACCTTC. This sequence encodes CASSDLDRGYGYTF.

This clonotype was recorded at least ten times. V usage is TRBV5-1 and J usage is TRBJ1-1; D is uncertain. Germline CDR1 reads SGHRS; CDR2 reads YFSETQ. V lost 2 bases and J 4 bases, leaving 12 bases between the germline ends. This CDR3 region has 14 residues. The chain's CDR3 is CASSLPRGGTEAFF. Written as DNA, the CDR3 is TGCGCCAGCAGCTTACCCCGGGGTGGCACTGAAGCTTTCTTT.

This clonotype was found many times. V is TRBV7-2 and J is TRBJ2-3; 7 nucleotides line up with TRBD2. Germline V CDR1 and CDR2: SGHTA, FQGNSA. This CDR3 region has 16 residues. Trimming at V came to 7 bases and at J to 0 bases, leaving 10 bases not matched to a gene. Here the CDR3 reads CASTRGGRRSTDTQYF. The CDR3 DNA reads TGTGCCAGCACCCGGGGCGGGAGAAGGAGCACAGATACGCAGTATTTT.

This clonotype was seen only a few times. The chain uses TRBV6-2 or TRBV6-3 and TRBJ1-5; D uncertain. Deletions cut 6 bases from V and 7 bases from J, with 13 bases between. The CDR3 totals 13 residues. Germline V CDR1 and CDR2: MNHEY, SVGEGT. CDR3 coding DNA: TGTGCCAGCAGAGACCTACCTCGACAGCCCCAGCATTTT. Translating gives CASRDLPRQPQHF.

The table lists this clonotype with many counts. This chain links TRBV6-1 with TRBJ1-4; D is unclear. V gave up 4 bases and J gave up 5 bases, with 5 bases separating them. CDR1 is MNHNS and CDR2 is SASEGT in the germline V gene. The CDR3 runs 12 residues. The CDR3 coding sequence is TGTGCCAGCAGTGGAATGAATGAAAAACTGTTTTTT. The encoded protein is CASSGMNEKLFF.